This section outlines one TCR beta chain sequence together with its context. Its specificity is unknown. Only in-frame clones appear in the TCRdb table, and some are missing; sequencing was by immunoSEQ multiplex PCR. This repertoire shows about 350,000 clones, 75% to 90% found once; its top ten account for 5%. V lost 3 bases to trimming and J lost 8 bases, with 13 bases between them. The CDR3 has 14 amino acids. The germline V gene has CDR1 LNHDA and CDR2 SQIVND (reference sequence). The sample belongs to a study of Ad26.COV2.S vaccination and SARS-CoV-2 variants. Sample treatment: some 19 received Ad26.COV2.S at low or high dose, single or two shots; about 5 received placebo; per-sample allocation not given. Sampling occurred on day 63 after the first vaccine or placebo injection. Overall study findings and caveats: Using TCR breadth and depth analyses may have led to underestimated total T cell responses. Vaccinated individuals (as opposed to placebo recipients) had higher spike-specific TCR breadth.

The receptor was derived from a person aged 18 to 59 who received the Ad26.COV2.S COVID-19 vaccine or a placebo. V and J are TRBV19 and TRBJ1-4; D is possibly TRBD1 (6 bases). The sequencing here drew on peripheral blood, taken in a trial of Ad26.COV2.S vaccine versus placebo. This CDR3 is CASSMQGRGEKLFF. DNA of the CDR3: TGTGCCAGTAGTATGCAGGGGCGCGGGGAAAAACTGTTTTTT.